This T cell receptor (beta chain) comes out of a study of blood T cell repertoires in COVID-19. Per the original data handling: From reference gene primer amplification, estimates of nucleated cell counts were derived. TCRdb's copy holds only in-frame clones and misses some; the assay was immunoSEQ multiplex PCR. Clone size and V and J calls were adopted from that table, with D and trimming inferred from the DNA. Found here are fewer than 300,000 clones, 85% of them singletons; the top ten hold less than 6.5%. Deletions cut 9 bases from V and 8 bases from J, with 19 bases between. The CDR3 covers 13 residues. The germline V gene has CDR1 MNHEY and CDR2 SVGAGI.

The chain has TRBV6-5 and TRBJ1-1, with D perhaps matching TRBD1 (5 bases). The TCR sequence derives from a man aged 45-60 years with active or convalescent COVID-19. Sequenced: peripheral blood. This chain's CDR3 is CASLSEGAVEAFF. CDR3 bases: TGTGCCAGTCTGTCCGAAGGGGCAGTGGAAGCTTTCTTT.